The entry that follows covers one TCR beta chain sequence. Its antigen is not known. These data come from a study of siplizumab effects on memory and regulatory T cells. Libraries were prepared by immunoSEQ multiplex PCR; TCRdb keeps only in-frame clonotypes and omits some of them. Of some 52,000 clones listed, 95% to 97% are singletons. Study findings and constraints: Where siplizumab was present, mappable alloreactive CD4+ clones averaged roughly 72% Treg-derived, compared with 25% to 30% in controls.

Trimming pared 7 bases from V and 1 base from J, leaving 6 bases between. CDR1 is DFQATT and CDR2 is SNEGSKA in the germline V gene (reference sequence). The CDR3 covers 11 residues. The sequencing sample was made of naive CD4+ T cells sorted from blood. The receptor comes from a human donor in good health. The rearrangement uses TRBV20-1 and TRBJ2-3; D may correspond to TRBD1 or TRBD2 (5 bases each). The CDR3 DNA follows: TGCAGTGGGGACCGCACAGATACGCAGTATTTT. Translating gives CSGDRTDTQYF.